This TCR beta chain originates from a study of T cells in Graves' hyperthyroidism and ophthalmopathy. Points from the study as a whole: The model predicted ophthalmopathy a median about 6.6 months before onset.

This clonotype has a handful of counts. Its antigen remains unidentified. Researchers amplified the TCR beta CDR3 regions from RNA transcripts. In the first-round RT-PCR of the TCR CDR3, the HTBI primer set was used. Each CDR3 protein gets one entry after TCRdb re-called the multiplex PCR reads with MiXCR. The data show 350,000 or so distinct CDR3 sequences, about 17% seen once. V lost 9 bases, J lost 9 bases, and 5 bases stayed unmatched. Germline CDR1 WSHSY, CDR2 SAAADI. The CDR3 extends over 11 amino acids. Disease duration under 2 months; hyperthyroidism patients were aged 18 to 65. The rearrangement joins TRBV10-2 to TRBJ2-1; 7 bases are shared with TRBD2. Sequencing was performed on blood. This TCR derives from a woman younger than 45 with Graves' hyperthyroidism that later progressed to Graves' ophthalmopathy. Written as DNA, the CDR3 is TGCGCCAGTAGACTAGCCAGTGAGCAGTTCTTC. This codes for CASRLASEQFF.